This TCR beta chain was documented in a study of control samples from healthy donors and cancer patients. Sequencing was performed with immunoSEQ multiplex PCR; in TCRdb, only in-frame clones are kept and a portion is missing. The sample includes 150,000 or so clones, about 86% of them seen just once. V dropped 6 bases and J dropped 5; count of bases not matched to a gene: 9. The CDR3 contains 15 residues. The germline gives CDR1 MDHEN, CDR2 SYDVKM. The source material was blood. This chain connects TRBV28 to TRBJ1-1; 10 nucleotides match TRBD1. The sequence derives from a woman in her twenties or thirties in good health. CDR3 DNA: TGTGCCAGCAGGACACCGGGACAGGGGTTGACTGAAGCTTTCTTT. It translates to CASRTPGQGLTEAFF.